This entry lists 29 T cell receptor beta chains sequenced from one sample in a study of cytomegalovirus exposure and HLA in healthy donors. In the PCR, 60 Vbeta and 13 Jbeta primers were used. Only in-frame clones appear in the TCRdb table, and some are missing; sequencing was by immunoSEQ multiplex PCR. The table has some 210,000 clones, approximately 82% seen once. The sample consisted of PBMCs. The receptors originated from a woman between 45 and 65 years old in good health and CMV-seropositive.

The chain combines TRBV7-9 with TRBJ1-1, with 7 bases fitting TRBD1. Germline CDR1 and CDR2: SEHNR and FQNEAQ (reference sequence). V was clipped by 3 bases and J by 5 bases; unmatched bases: 6. This CDR3 is built from 14 residues. CDR3 nucleotide sequence: TGTGCCAGCAGCTTCTACAGGGGTAATACTGAAGCTTTCTTT. Its protein is CASSFYRGNTEAFF.

CDR3 nucleotide sequence: TGTGCCAGCTCAGAAGACAGGAACACTGAAGCTTTCTTT. Amino acids: CASSEDRNTEAFF. This chain joins TRBV18 and TRBJ1-1; TRBD1 might be the D (5 bases). V was trimmed by 5 bases and J by 1 base, leaving 8 bases between them. The CDR3 runs to 13 residues. Germline V lookup: CDR1 KGHSH, CDR2 LQKENI.

This chain connects TRBV28 to TRBJ1-5; D might be TRBD1 (6 bases). Germline loops: CDR1 MDHEN, CDR2 SYDVKM. The V gene lost 10 bases and the J gene lost 4 bases, with 14 bases spanning the gap. The CDR3 sequence is 13 residues long. The CDR3: CATIRDKNQPQHF. The CDR3 coding sequence is TGTGCCACTATCCGGGACAAGAATCAGCCCCAGCATTTT.

This chain links TRBV19 with TRBJ2-5, with D perhaps TRBD2 (6 bases). V lost 5 bases and J lost 4, with 14 bases in between. This CDR3 has 14 amino acids. Germline CDR1 reads LNHDA; CDR2 reads SQIVND (reference sequence). Here the CDR3 reads CASSGGVDGETQYF. In DNA form, the CDR3 reads TGTGCCAGTAGTGGCGGGGTAGATGGAGAGACCCAGTACTTC. The complete variable domain, with remaining parts taken from reference TRBV19 and TRBJ2-5, reads DGGITQSPKYLFRKEGQNVTLSCEQNLNHDAMYWYRQDPGQGLRLIYYSQIVNDFQKGDIAEGYSVSREKKESFPLTVTSAQKNPTAFYLCASSGGVDGETQYFGPGTRLLVL.

The rearrangement links TRBV4-3 to TRBJ1-2; 7 bases map to TRBD1. The V gene end was trimmed by 4 bases and the J gene end by 4 bases; junction bases not matched to a gene: 3. Germline V gene lookup returns CDR1 LGHNA and CDR2 YSLEER. This CDR3 region has 13 residues. CDR3 loop: CASSRQGAYGYTF. The CDR3 nucleotides read TGCGCCAGCAGCCGACAGGGCGCCTATGGCTACACCTTC.

The CDR3 sequence: CASSSRDRVYGYTF. CDR3 in DNA: TGCGCCAGCAGCTCCCGGGACAGGGTCTATGGCTACACCTTC. V and J are TRBV5-1 and TRBJ1-2; 9 bases map to TRBD1. J lost 4 bases, V lost 3 bases, and 4 bases had no gene match. Per the germline V gene, CDR1 is SGHRS and CDR2 is YFSETQ. The CDR3 extends over 14 amino acids.

J is TRBJ1-1 and V is TRBV5-4; D is perhaps TRBD1 (6 bases). Trimming pared 3 bases from V and 0 bases from J, leaving 15 bases between. CDR1 and CDR2 (germline): SGHNT, YYREEE (reference sequence). The CDR3 runs to 16 residues. The CDR3 region has the DNA TGTGCCAGCAGCTCAACAGGGTTGGGGATGAACACTGAAGCTTTCTTT. It specifies CASSSTGLGMNTEAFF.

This chain connects TRBV7-3 to TRBJ2-3, with D possibly matching TRBD1 (6 bases). V was shortened by 0 bases and J by 2 bases, with 9 bases between the two germline ends. CDR1 is SGHTA and CDR2 is FQGTGA in the germline V gene. This CDR3 region has 15 residues. The DNA of the CDR3 is TGTGCCAGCAGCTTAACGGGACACCACACAGATACGCAGTATTTT. This encodes CASSLTGHHTDTQYF. Together with reference TRBV7-3 and TRBJ2-3, the CDR3 gives the full variable domain: GAGVSQTPSNKVTEKGKYVELRCDPISGHTALYWYRQSLGQGPEFLIYFQGTGAADDSGLPNDRFFAVRPEGSVSTLKIQRTERGDSAVYLCASSLTGHHTDTQYFGPGTRLTVL.

The V and J genes are TRBV30 and TRBJ1-4, with unresolved D. With 0 bases removed from V and 6 bases from J, the gap between germline ends came to 11 bases. The CDR3 loop spans 14 amino acids. CDR1 GTSNPN and CDR2 SVGIG come from the germline V gene (reference sequence). The DNA for the CDR3 is TGTGCCTGGAGTGTAATGTGGCGGGATGAAAAACTGTTTTTT. Protein sequence: CAWSVMWRDEKLFF. The full variable domain, rest sourced from reference TRBV30 and TRBJ1-4, is SQTIHQWPATLVQPVGSPLSLECTVEGTSNPNLYWYRQAAGRGLQLLFYSVGIGQISSEVPQNLSASRPQDRQFILSSKKLLLSDSGFYLCAWSVMWRDEKLFFGSGTQLSVL.

Of note for this clone: At one end, the junction sequence differs from germline, possibly due to a read error. The genes are TRBV6-1 and TRBJ2-3, with D perhaps TRBD1 (5 bases). This CDR3 comprises 16 residues. The germline gives CDR1 MNHNS, CDR2 SASEGT. This CDR3 reads CASTELRVSPTDTQYF. CDR3 coding DNA: TGTGCCAGCACTGAACTCAGGGTTTCCCCCACAGATACGCAGTATTTT.

This chain uses TRBV28 with TRBJ2-5; 7 positions agree with TRBD2. The CDR3 has 12 residues. The ends lost 4 bases at V and 4 bases at J; junction bases unmatched: 0. Germline V gives CDR1 MDHEN, CDR2 SYDVKM. The chain's CDR3 is CASSSGGETQYF. In nucleotides, the CDR3 is TGTGCCAGCAGTTCGGGGGGAGAGACCCAGTACTTC. The full variable domain, in which reference TRBV28 and TRBJ2-5 provide the parts outside the CDR3, is DVKVTQSSRYLVKRTGEKVFLECVQDMDHENMFWYRQDPGLGLRLIYFSYDVKMKEKGDIPEGYSVSREKKERFSLILESASTNQTSMYLCASSSGGETQYFGPGTRLLVL.

Only a few counts were recorded for this clone. The rearrangement links TRBV9 to TRBJ2-7; D is ambiguous. The ends were cut back, 2 bases at V and 3 bases at J, with 15 bases in the middle. This CDR3 is built from 15 residues. Germline CDR1 reads SGDLS; CDR2 reads YYNGEE. The CDR3 loop is CASSVTWRSDYEQYF. The CDR3 region has the DNA TGTGCCAGCAGCGTTACTTGGAGATCAGACTACGAGCAGTACTTC.

This clone was recorded a few times. The rearrangement joins TRBV14 to TRBJ1-1, with a weak D call TRBD1 (6 bases). The germline V and J ends were trimmed by 6 bases and 3 bases, with 17 bases remaining between them. CDR3 size: 15 residues. Germline loops: CDR1 SGHDN, CDR2 FVKESK. The CDR3 loop is CASRALGRGDTEAFF. CDR3 DNA: TGTGCCAGCAGAGCCTTGGGCAGGGGAGACACTGAAGCTTTCTTT.

The chain couples TRBV15 to TRBJ1-5, with no clear D. Per germline, CDR1 LNHNV and CDR2 YYDKDF (reference sequence). V was trimmed by 5 bases and J by 5 bases, leaving 16 bases between them. The CDR3 runs 15 residues. This CDR3 is CATSGAETSYQPQHF. CDR3 in DNA: TGTGCCACCAGCGGAGCCGAGACTTCCTATCAGCCCCAGCATTTT.

V gene TRBV5-1 combines with J gene TRBJ2-3; the D gene is possibly TRBD2 (5 bases). Germline CDR1 reads SGHRS; CDR2 reads YFSETQ. There are 15 residues in the CDR3. V was trimmed by 2 bases and J by 1 base, leaving 11 bases between them. CDR3 protein: CASSFTGVGTDTQYF. The CDR3 DNA sequence: TGCGCCAGCAGCTTCACCGGGGTCGGCACAGATACGCAGTATTTT. Filled out from reference TRBV5-1 and TRBJ2-3, the complete variable domain reads KAGVTQTPRYLIKTRGQQVTLSCSPISGHRSVSWYQQTPGQGLQFLFEYFSETQRNKGNFPGRFSGRQFSNSRSEMNVSTLELGDSALYLCASSFTGVGTDTQYFGPGTRLTVL.

This rearrangement joins TRBV19 to TRBJ1-4; 7 bases fit TRBD1. The CDR3 loop spans 12 amino acids. With V trimmed by 3 bases and J by 10 bases, 2 bases remained unmatched. Germline CDR1 reads LNHDA; CDR2 reads SQIVND (reference sequence). The CDR3, as DNA: TGTGCCAGTAGTATGTACAGGGGAAAACTGTTTTTT. This translates into CASSMYRGKLFF.

V is TRBV5-1 and J is TRBJ1-2; possibly TRBD1 for D (5 bases). Germline V gene lookup returns CDR1 SGHRS and CDR2 YFSETQ. The CDR3 sequence is 13 residues long. V gave up 2 bases and J gave up 7 bases, with 12 bases separating them. In DNA form, the CDR3 reads TGCGCCAGCAGCTTATTGCAGGGATCTGGCTACACCTTC. Translated, it gives CASSLLQGSGYTF.

The chain links TRBV5-1 to TRBJ2-7, with D perhaps matching TRBD1 (6 bases). Per the germline V gene, CDR1 is SGHRS and CDR2 is YFSETQ. This CDR3 comprises 18 residues. V was clipped by 3 bases and J by 5 bases, with 27 bases between them. CDR3 coding DNA: TGCGCCAGCAGCTGGGTAACTAGGACAGCCGATAGGCCCCACGAGCAGTACTTC. Translation gives CASSWVTRTADRPHEQYF.

This clone has only one observation. V is TRBV5-6 and J is TRBJ2-3; 11 nucleotides line up with TRBD2. V was pared by 4 bases and J by 1 base, with 8 bases of the junction left unmatched. The CDR3 spans 17 residues. Germline CDR1 SGHDT, CDR2 YYEEEE. Written as DNA, the CDR3 is TGTGCCAGCAGCCCTGGGTCGACTAGCGGGGGCACAGATACGCAGTATTTT. This sequence encodes CASSPGSTSGGTDTQYF.

The chain has TRBV7-2 and TRBJ2-3, with 9 bases identical to TRBD2. There are 15 residues in the CDR3. With V trimmed by 5 bases and J by 6 bases, 9 bases remained unmatched. Germline CDR1 and CDR2: SGHTA and FQGNSA. CDR3 DNA: TGTGCCAGCAGCGTAATGGGCGGGGGGGCGGATACGCAGTATTTT. It is translated as CASSVMGGGADTQYF.

This chain links TRBV25-1 with TRBJ1-2; a possible D gene is TRBD1 (6 bases). Germline V CDR1 and CDR2: MGHDK, SYGVNS. V gave up 6 bases and J gave up 4 bases, with 15 bases separating them. CDR3 length equals 14 residues. This CDR3 is CASRSSGTTYGYTF. CDR3 nucleotides: TGTGCCAGCAGATCCTCCGGGACAACCTATGGCTACACCTTC.

The CDR3 protein is CASSPAGQGYYEQYF. The CDR3 bases are TGTGCCAGCTCACCGGCGGGACAGGGGTACTACGAGCAGTACTTC. V gene TRBV18 combines with J gene TRBJ2-7, with 10 bases lining up with TRBD1. V dropped 3 bases and J dropped 3; count of bases not matched to a gene: 5. The CDR3 has 15 amino acids. Germline V gene sequence: CDR1 KGHSH, CDR2 LQKENI.

The chain joins TRBV25-1 to TRBJ2-1; 9 positions agree with TRBD1. With 3 bases clipped from V and 6 bases from J, the junction kept 6 bases outside the gene matches. The germline V gene has CDR1 MGHDK and CDR2 SYGVNS. This CDR3 region has 15 residues. Here the CDR3 reads CASSEPPGQGNEQFF. The CDR3 DNA reads as TGTGCCAGCAGTGAGCCTCCGGGACAGGGCAATGAGCAGTTCTTC.

CDR3 nucleotide sequence: TGTGCCAGCAGTGAAGGGCGAGTAGCAAACACCATATATTTT. The encoded protein is CASSEGRVANTIYF. The chain is built from TRBV6-1 and TRBJ1-3; D unresolved. The CDR3 is 14 amino acids. Between the trimmed V and J ends, which lost 1 base and 6 bases, there was a span of 10 bases. Germline V CDR1 and CDR2: MNHNS, SASEGT.

The rearrangement links TRBV5-6 to TRBJ2-7; weak D call: TRBD2 (6 bases). The CDR3 extends over 14 amino acids. Per germline, CDR1 SGHDT and CDR2 YYEEEE. V lost 2 bases, J lost 2 bases, and 11 bases lay in between. The CDR3 sequence: CASSFRTGAYEQYF. The CDR3 nucleotides read TGTGCCAGCAGCTTTCGGACGGGGGCCTACGAGCAGTACTTC.

About this clone: One junction end disagrees with the germline gene, perhaps due to a read error. The chain couples TRBV2 to TRBJ2-5; weak D call: TRBD2 (6 bases). Looked up from germline, CDR1 is SNHLY and CDR2 is FYNNEI. The CDR3 loop spans 19 amino acids. The chain's CDR3 is CASSEGRIGLGGTQETQYF. The CDR3 DNA follows: TGTGCCAGCAGCGAAGGGAGGATAGGACTCGGTGGTACTCAAGAGACCCAGTACTTC. The full variable domain, with the rest looked up from reference TRBV2 and TRBJ2-5, is EPEVTQTPSHQVTQMGQEVILRCVPISNHLYFYWYRQILGQKVEFLVSFYNNEISEKSEIFDDQFSVERPDGSNFTLKIRSTKLEDSAMYFCASSEGRIGLGGTQETQYFGPGTRLLVL.

Only a few counts were recorded for this clone. The chain is built from TRBV28 and TRBJ1-5; D is undetermined. V gave up 5 bases and J gave up 6 bases, with 11 bases separating them. Germline CDR1 reads MDHEN; CDR2 reads SYDVKM. The CDR3 has 13 residues. CDR3: CASSGVGGQPQHF. CDR3 DNA: TGTGCCAGCAGTGGCGTCGGAGGTCAGCCCCAGCATTTT.

The chain links TRBV27 to TRBJ1-2; 7 nucleotides match TRBD1. The ends lost 1 base at V and 6 bases at J; junction bases unmatched: 8. Germline V gene data show CDR1 as MNHEY and CDR2 as SMNVEV (reference sequence). This CDR3 is 15 amino acids long. The CDR3 spells CASSLLGDREDGYTF. The CDR3 nucleotides read TGTGCCAGCAGTTTATTAGGAGACAGGGAGGATGGCTACACCTTC.

The rearrangement joins TRBV5-1 to TRBJ1-6; TRBD1 matches 10 bases. The CDR3 extends over 15 amino acids. Losses at the gene ends were 4 bases for V and 8 bases for J; bases not matched to a gene: 6. Germline CDR1 SGHRS, CDR2 YFSETQ. The CDR3 DNA follows: TGCGCCAGCAGCCAGACTGGGACAGGGGATTCACCCCTCCACTTT. Translated: CASSQTGTGDSPLHF.